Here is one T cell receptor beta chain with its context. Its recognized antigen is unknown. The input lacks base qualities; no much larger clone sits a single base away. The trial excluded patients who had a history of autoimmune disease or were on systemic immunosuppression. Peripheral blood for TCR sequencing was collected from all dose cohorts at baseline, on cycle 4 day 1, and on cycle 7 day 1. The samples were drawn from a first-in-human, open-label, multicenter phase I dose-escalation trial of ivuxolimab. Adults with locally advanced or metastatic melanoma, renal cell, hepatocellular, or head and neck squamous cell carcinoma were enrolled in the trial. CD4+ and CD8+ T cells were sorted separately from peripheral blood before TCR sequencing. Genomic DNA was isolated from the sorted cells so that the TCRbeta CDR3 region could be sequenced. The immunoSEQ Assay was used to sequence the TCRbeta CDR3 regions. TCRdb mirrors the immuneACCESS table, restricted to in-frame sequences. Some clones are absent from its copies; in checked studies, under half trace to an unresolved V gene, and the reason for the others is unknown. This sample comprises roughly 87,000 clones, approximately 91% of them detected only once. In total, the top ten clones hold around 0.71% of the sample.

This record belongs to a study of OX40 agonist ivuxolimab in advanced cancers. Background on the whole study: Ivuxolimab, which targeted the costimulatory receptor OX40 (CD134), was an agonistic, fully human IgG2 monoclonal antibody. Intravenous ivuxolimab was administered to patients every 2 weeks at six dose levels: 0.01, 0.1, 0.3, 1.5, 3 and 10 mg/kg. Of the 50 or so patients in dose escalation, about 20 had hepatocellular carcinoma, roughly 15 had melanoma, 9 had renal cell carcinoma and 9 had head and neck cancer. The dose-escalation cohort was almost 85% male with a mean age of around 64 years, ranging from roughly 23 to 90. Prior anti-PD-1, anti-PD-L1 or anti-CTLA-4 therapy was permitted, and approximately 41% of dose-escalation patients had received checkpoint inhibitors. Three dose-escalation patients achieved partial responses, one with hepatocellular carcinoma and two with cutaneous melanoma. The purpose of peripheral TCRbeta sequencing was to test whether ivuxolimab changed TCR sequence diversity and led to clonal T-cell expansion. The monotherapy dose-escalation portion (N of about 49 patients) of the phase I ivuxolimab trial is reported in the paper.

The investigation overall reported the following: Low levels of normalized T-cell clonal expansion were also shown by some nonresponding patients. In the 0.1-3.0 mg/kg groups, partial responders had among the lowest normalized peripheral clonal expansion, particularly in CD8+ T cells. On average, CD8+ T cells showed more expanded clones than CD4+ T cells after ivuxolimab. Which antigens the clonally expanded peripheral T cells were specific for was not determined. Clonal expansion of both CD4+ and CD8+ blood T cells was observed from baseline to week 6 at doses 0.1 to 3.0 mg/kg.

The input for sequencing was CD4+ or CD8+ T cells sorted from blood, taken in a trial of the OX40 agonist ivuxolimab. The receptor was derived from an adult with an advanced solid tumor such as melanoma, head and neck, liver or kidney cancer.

The DNA sequence follows: TGTGCCAGCAGCCAATCGTCAGGGAAAGAGACCCAGTACTTC. The resulting protein is CASSQSSGKETQYF. The rearranged segments are TRBV7-6 and TRBJ2-5; TRBD1 is perhaps the D gene, given 5 matching bases. CDR1 and CDR2 are read off the germline V gene as SGHVS and FNYEAQ. The CDR3 runs 14 amino acids, cysteine and phenylalanine included. CDR3 DNA is the only sequence kept; it has 42 bases, read in frame from the first base. Deletion took 5 bases off V and 3 bases off J, with a span of 13 bases between the germline ends. The CDR3 plus the reference TRBV7-6 and TRBJ2-5 genes for the other parts give the full variable domain: GAGVSQSPRYKVTKRGQDVALRCDPISGHVSLYWYRQALGQGPEFLTYFNYEAQQDKSGLPNDRFSAERPEGSISTLTIQRTEQRDSAMYRCASSQSSGKETQYFGPGTRLLVL.